This T cell receptor beta chain was captured in a study of control samples from healthy donors and cancer patients. This CDR3 has 14 residues. V was pared by 6 bases and J by 3 bases, with 5 bases of the junction left unmatched. Germline V gives CDR1 MNHEY, CDR2 SVGAGI. Profiling relied on immunoSEQ multiplex PCR, and the TCRdb table lists in-frame clones only, not all of them. The sample lists tens of thousands of clones, roughly 89% seen once, with less than 6% in the top ten. This TCR derives from a man in his fifties or sixties with colorectal cancer. The chain employs TRBV6-5 and TRBJ1-5; 7 nucleotides line up with TRBD1. The sequenced sample consisted of PBMCs. CDR3 sequence reads: CASSGRGFNQPQHF. The CDR3 DNA follows: TGTGCCAGCAGCGGCAGGGGGTTCAATCAGCCCCAGCATTTT.